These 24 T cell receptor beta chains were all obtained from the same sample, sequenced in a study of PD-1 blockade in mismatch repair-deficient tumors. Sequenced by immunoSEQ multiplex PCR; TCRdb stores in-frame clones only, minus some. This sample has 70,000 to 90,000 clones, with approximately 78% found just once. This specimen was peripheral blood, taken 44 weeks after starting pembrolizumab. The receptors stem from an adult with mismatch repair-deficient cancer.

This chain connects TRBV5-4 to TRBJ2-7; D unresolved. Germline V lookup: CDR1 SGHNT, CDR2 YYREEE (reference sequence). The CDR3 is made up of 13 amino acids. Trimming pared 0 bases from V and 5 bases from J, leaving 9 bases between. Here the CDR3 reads CASSLESFNEQYF. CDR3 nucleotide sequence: TGTGCCAGCAGCTTGGAGTCCTTTAACGAGCAGTACTTC.

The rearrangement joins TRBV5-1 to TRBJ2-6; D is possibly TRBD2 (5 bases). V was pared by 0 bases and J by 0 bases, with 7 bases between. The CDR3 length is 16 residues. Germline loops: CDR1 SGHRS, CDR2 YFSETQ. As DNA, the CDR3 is TGCGCCAGCAGCTTGGTAACTAGCTCTGGGGCCAACGTCCTGACTTTC. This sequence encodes CASSLVTSSGANVLTF.

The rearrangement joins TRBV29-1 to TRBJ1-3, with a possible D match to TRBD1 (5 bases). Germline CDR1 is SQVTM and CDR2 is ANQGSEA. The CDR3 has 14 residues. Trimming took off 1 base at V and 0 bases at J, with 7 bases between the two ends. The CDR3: CSVEGDSSGNTIYF. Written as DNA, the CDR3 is TGCAGCGTTGAAGGCGACAGCTCTGGAAACACCATATATTTT.

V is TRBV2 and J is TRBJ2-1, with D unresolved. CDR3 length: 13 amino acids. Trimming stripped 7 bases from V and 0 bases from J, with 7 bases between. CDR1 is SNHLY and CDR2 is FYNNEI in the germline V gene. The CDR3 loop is CASTLSSYNEQFF. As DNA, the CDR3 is TGTGCCAGCACGTTGAGCTCCTACAATGAGCAGTTCTTC.

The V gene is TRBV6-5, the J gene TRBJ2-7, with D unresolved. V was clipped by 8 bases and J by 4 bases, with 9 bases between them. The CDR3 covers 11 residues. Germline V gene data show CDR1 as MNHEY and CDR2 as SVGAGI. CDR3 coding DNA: TGTGCCAGCGGTACACGTTACGAGCAGTACTTC. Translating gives CASGTRYEQYF.

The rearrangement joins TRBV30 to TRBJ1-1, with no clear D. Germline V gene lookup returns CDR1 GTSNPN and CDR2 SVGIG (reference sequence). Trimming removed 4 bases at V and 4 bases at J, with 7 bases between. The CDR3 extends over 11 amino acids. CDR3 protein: CAWTKVTEAFF. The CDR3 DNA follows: TGTGCCTGGACCAAGGTCACTGAAGCTTTCTTT.

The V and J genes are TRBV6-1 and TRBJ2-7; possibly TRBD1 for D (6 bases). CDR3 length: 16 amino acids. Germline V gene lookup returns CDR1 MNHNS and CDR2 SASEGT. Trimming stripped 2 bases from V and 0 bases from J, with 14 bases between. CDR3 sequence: CASSELDRGYSYEQYF. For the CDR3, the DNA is TGTGCCAGCAGTGAATTGGACAGAGGCTACTCCTACGAGCAGTACTTC.

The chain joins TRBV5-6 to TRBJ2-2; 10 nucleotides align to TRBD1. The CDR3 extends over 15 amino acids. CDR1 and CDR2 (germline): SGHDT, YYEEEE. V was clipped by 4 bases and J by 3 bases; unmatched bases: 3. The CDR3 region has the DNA TGTGCCAGCAGCATAGGACAGGGGGACACCGGGGAGCTGTTTTTT. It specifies CASSIGQGDTGELFF.

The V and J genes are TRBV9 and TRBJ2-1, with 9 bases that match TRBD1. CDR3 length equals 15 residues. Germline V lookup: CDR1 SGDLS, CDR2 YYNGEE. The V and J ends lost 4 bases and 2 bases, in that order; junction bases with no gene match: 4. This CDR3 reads CASSPGTGTYNEQFF. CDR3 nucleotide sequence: TGTGCCAGCAGCCCGGGGACAGGGACCTACAATGAGCAGTTCTTC.

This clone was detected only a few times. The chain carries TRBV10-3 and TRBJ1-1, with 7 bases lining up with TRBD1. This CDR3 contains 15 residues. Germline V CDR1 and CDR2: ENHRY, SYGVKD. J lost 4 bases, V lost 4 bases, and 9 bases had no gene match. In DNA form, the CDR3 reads TGTGCCATCAGTGCCAAGACAGGGAGTTCCACTGAAGCTTTCTTT. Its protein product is CAISAKTGSSTEAFF.

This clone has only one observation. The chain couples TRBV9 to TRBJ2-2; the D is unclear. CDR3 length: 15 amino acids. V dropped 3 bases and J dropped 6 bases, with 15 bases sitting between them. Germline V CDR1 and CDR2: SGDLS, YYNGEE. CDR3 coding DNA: TGTGCCAGCAGCGCTCAGGCTTTGCCGTCCGGGGAGCTGTTTTTT. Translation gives CASSAQALPSGELFF. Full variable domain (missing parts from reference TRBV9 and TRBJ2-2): DSGVTQTPKHLITATGQRVTLRCSPRSGDLSVYWYQQSLDQGLQFLIQYYNGEERAKGNILERFSAQQFPDLHSELNLSSLELGDSALYFCASSAQALPSGELFFGEGSRLTVL.

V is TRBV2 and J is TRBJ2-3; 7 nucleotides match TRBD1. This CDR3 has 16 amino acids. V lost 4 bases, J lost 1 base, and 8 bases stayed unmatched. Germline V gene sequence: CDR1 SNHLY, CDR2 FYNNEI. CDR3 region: CASSAGTAGGTDTQYF. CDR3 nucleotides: TGTGCCAGCAGTGCCGGGACAGCCGGTGGCACAGATACGCAGTATTTT.

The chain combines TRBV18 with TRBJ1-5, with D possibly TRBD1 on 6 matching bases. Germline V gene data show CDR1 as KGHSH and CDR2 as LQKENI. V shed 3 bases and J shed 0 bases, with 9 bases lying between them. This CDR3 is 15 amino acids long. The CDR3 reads CASSPEGVSNQPQHF. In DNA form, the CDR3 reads TGTGCCAGCTCACCTGAGGGGGTTAGCAATCAGCCCCAGCATTTT.

The CDR3 DNA reads as TGTGCCACCAGCAGAGGGTTAGACAGGGATTACGAGCAGTACTTC. This translates into CATSRGLDRDYEQYF. The chain employs TRBV15 and TRBJ2-7; 7 bases are a match to TRBD1. This CDR3 region has 15 residues. The germline V gene has CDR1 LNHNV and CDR2 YYDKDF (reference sequence). Trimming removed 1 base from V and 4 bases from J; junction bases left unmatched: 7.

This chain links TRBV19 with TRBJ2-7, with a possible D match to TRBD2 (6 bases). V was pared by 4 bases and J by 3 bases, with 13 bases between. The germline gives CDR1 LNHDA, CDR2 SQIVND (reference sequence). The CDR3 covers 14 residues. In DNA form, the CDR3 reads TGTGCCAGTAGTAAGGGACTGGGATTCTACGAGCAGTACTTC. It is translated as CASSKGLGFYEQYF. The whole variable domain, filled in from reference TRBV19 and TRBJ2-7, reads DGGITQSPKYLFRKEGQNVTLSCEQNLNHDAMYWYRQDPGQGLRLIYYSQIVNDFQKGDIAEGYSVSREKKESFPLTVTSAQKNPTAFYLCASSKGLGFYEQYFGPGTRLTVT.

CDR3 in DNA: TGCAGCGTCGTACCCGAGAACTATGGCTACACCTTC. Its translation is CSVVPENYGYTF. The chain joins TRBV29-1 to TRBJ1-2; D gene unclear. Germline CDR1 reads SQVTM; CDR2 reads ANQGSEA. There are 12 residues in the CDR3. V was trimmed by 6 bases and J by 2 bases, leaving 10 bases between them.

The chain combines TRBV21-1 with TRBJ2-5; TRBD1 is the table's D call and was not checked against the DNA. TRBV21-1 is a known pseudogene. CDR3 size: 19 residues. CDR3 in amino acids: CASSLEEGESDRDQETQYF. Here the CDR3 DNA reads TGTGCCAGCAGCCTGGAAGAGGGGGAATCCGACAGGGACCAAGAGACCCAGTACTTC.

The CDR3 nucleotides are TGTGCCAGCAGCGAACGGGTCTATATGCTAGCGGCCTCTCGGAACAATGAGCAGTTCTTC. Translation gives CASSERVYMLAASRNNEQFF. The chain links TRBV7-8 to TRBJ2-1, with 7 bases that match TRBD2. CDR1 is SGHVS, CDR2 FQNEAQ, per germline. V was clipped by 5 bases and J by 5 bases; unmatched bases: 24. There are 20 residues in the CDR3.

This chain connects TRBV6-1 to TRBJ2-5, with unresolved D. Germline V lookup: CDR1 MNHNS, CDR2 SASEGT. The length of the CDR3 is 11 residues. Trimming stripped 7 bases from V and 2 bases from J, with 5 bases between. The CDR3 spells CASTIQETQYF. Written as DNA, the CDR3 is TGTGCCAGCACCATTCAAGAGACCCAGTACTTC.

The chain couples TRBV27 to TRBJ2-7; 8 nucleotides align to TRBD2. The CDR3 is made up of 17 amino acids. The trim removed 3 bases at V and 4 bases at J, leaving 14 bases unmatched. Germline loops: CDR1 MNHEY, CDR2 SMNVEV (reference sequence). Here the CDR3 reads CASSFRGAPAGVYEQYF. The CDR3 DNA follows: TGTGCCAGCAGTTTCAGAGGAGCCCCAGCGGGAGTGTACGAGCAGTACTTC.

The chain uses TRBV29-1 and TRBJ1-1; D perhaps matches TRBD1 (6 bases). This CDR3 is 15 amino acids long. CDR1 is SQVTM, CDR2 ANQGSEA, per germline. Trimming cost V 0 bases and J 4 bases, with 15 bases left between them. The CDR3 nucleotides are TGCAGCGTTGAAGAAGACAGGAGGGGCGGCACTGAAGCTTTCTTT. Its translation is CSVEEDRRGGTEAFF.

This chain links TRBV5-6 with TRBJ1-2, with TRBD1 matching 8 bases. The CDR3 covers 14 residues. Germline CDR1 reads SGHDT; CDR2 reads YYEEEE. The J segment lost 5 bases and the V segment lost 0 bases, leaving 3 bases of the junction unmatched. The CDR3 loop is CASSLDRGAYGYTF. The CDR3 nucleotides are TGTGCCAGCAGCTTGGACAGGGGGGCTTATGGCTACACCTTC. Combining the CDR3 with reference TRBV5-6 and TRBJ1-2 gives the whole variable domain DAGVTQSPTHLIKTRGQQVTLRCSPKSGHDTVSWYQQALGQGPQFIFQYYEEEERQRGNFPDRFSGHQFPNYSSELNVNALLLGDSALYLCASSLDRGAYGYTFGSGTRLTVV.

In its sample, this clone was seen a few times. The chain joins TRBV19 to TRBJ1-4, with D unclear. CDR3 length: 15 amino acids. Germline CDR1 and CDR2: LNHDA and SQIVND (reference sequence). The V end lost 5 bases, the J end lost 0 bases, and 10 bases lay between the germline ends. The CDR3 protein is CASSRGRTTNEKLFF. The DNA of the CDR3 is TGTGCCAGTAGTCGCGGACGGACAACTAATGAAAAACTGTTTTTT.

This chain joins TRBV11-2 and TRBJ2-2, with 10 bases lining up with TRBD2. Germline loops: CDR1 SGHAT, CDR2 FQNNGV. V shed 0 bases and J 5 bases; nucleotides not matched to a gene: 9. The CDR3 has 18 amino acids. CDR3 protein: CASSLDSSLAGVTGELFF. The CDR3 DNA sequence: TGTGCCAGCAGCTTAGATTCGTCGCTAGCGGGAGTTACCGGGGAGCTGTTTTTT.